The 2 T cell receptor beta chains given below trace back to one sample, sequenced in a study of blood T cells in healthy people across ages. Primers used in a second PCR of roughly 6 to 11 cycles were a sample-barcoded 5' primer and a J-beta primer mix. TCRdb re-called the 5' RACE reads through MiXCR, storing one row per CDR3 protein. The repertoire consists of 250,000 to 300,000 distinct CDR3 sequences, with around 30% occurring once and the leading ten covering 25% to 35%. Specimen: blood. These receptors all come from a woman between 65 and 79 years old in good health.

Remarks on this clonotype: Mismatch with germline at one junction end may stem from a read error. The V and J genes are TRBV7-9 and TRBJ2-5, with 11 bases fitting TRBD2. This CDR3 region has 14 residues. Looked up from germline, CDR1 is SEHNR and CDR2 is FQNEAQ (reference sequence). CDR3: CAGSSGLAEETQYF. The CDR3 bases are TGTGCCGGCAGCTCGGGACTAGCGGAAGAGACCCAGTACTTC.

This clonotype was picked up a small number of times. J is TRBJ2-3 and V is TRBV7-9, with TRBD1 matching over 9 bases. This CDR3 spans 17 amino acids. CDR1 SEHNR and CDR2 FQNEAQ come from the germline V gene (reference sequence). V trimming: 3 bases; J trimming: 1 base; junction bases outside the gene matches: 8. CDR3 in DNA: TGTGCCAGCAGCTTCACAGGGGGCTTTTTTGGCACAGATACGCAGTATTTT. This sequence encodes CASSFTGGFFGTDTQYF.